Listed below are T cell receptor beta chains from one sample, sequenced in a study of CD8+ T cells in alopecia areata. Sequenced by immunoSEQ multiplex PCR; TCRdb stores in-frame clones only, minus some. The table lists 50,000 to 65,000 clones, approximately 44% of them singletons. Material: CD8+ T cells sorted from blood, obtained at roughly week 36, from a patient treated with tofacitinib. The source is a human donor with alopecia areata. Each CDR3 is given with its conserved first and last residue. A D gene is named only where the DNA matches it firmly. Only part of the rows carry a size: once, few, many, or a class if the clone is expanded.

d_call,v_call,j_call,clone_size,cdr3_nt,cdr3_aa
NA,TRBV7-9,TRBJ2-5,few,TGTGCCAGCAGCCACCTCGGCAGACAAGAGACCCAGTACTTC,CASSHLGRQETQYF
TRBD1,TRBV29-1,TRBJ2-2,NA,TGCAGCGGACTCGGGACAGCGAACACCGGGGAGCTGTTTTTT,CSGLGTANTGELFF
TRBD1,TRBV2,TRBJ2-1,NA,TGTGCCAGCAGTGAAGCCGGAGAGATGGGTCGGGGCCCAACAGGGGGTGAGCAGTTCTTC,CASSEAGEMGRGPTGGEQFF
NA,TRBV15,TRBJ2-5,NA,TGTGCCACCAGCCGGGCTTGGGACTACCAAGAGACCCAGTACTTC,CATSRAWDYQETQYF
NA,TRBV6-1,TRBJ2-7,NA,TGTGCCAGCGATGTTGGGAGACAAGTCGATGAGCAGTACTTC,CASDVGRQVDEQYF
NA,TRBV7-9,TRBJ1-4,NA,TGTGCCAGCAGCTCCAGAGGTGCCGGTATGGGCGAAAAACTGTTTTTT,CASSSRGAGMGEKLFF
NA,TRBV19,TRBJ2-1,NA,TGTGCCAGTAGTATAAGATCGGGAGACTACAATGAGCAGTTCTTC,CASSIRSGDYNEQFF
NA,TRBV27,TRBJ2-3,NA,TGTGCCAGCAGTATCACCGTTACTGTTACAGATACGCAGTATTTT,CASSITVTVTDTQYF
TRBD1,TRBV11-2,TRBJ2-7,NA,TGTGCCAGCAGCACGAACAGGGGGCATCAGGAGCAGTACTTC,CASSTNRGHQEQYF
NA,TRBV6-4,TRBJ2-1,many,TGTGCCAGCAGTTTCGACAGCTACAATGAGCAGTTCTTC,CASSFDSYNEQFF
NA,TRBV10-1,TRBJ1-6,NA,TGCGCCAGCAGCCGGGACGTCAATTCACCCCTCCACTTT,CASSRDVNSPLHF
NA,TRBV11-2,TRBJ2-7,few,TGTGCCAGCAGCCCGACCTCCTACGAGCAGTACTTC,CASSPTSYEQYF
NA,TRBV29-1,TRBJ2-7,few,TGCAGCGTTGAAGAACGGCCCTACGAGCAGTACTTC,CSVEERPYEQYF
NA,TRBV6-6,TRBJ2-1,NA,TGTGCCAGCAGTTACCCCGGGGGTGAGCAGTTCTTC,CASSYPGGEQFF
TRBD1,TRBV7-9,TRBJ2-7,few,TGTGCCAGCAGCGACAGGGGCTCCTACGAGCAGTACTTC,CASSDRGSYEQYF
NA,TRBV9,TRBJ2-2,NA,TGTGCCAGCAGCGCACAACCTCCGGATACCGGGGAGCTGTTTTTT,CASSAQPPDTGELFF
NA,TRBV29-1,TRBJ1-1,NA,TGCAGCGTACGGGACACAAACACTGAAGCTTTCTTT,CSVRDTNTEAFF
NA,TRBV2,TRBJ2-7,once,TGTGCCAGCAAGCAGGGGAACGAGCAGTACTTC,CASKQGNEQYF
TRBD2,TRBV6-1,TRBJ2-7,few,TGTGCCACCCGGGCGGGAGGCGAGCAGTACTTC,CATRAGGEQYF
NA,TRBV6-5,TRBJ2-1,NA,TGTGCCACGACAGCTTACAATGAGCAGTTCTTC,CATTAYNEQFF
TRBD2,TRBV27,TRBJ2-2,NA,TGTGCCAGCACCCCTTACGGGAGGCGGGTAACCGGGGAGCTGTTTTTT,CASTPYGRRVTGELFF
NA,TRBV29-1,TRBJ1-1,NA,TGCAGCGCCATGACTAACACTGAAGCTTTCTTT,CSAMTNTEAFF
TRBD2,TRBV7-7,TRBJ2-1,few,TGTGCCAGCAGCTTGACTAGCGAGACCTACAATGAGCAGTTCTTC,CASSLTSETYNEQFF
NA,TRBV5-4,TRBJ2-5,few,TGTGCCAGCAGCTCGGACAGTGCTCAAGAGACCCAGTACTTC,CASSSDSAQETQYF
TRBD1,TRBV29-1,TRBJ2-7,NA,TGCAGCGTTGAGGGGGGACAGGGTTACGAGCAGTACTTC,CSVEGGQGYEQYF
TRBD2,TRBV30,TRBJ2-1,NA,TGTGCCTGGACTGTGGGAGGGTTGGGCAATGAGCAGTTCTTC,CAWTVGGLGNEQFF
NA,TRBV6-1,TRBJ2-4,NA,TGTGCCAGCAGTGAAAGGCCCCAGGGGACTCTAGCCAAAAACATTCAGTACTTC,CASSERPQGTLAKNIQYF
TRBD1,TRBV11-1,TRBJ1-4,NA,TGTGCCAGCAGCTACGAACCGGGACAGCCAGAAAAACTGTTTTTT,CASSYEPGQPEKLFF
TRBD1,TRBV27,TRBJ1-5,NA,TGTGCCAGCAGTGACAGGGGCGGGAATCAGCCCCAGCATTTT,CASSDRGGNQPQHF
NA,TRBV29-1,TRBJ2-1,few,TGCAGCAGCGTAGCGGCCGTCTACAATGAGCAGTTCTTC,CSSVAAVYNEQFF
NA,TRBV10-3,TRBJ2-1,NA,TGTGCCAGCAGTGATTTAGGACGGTTGAGCTCCTACAATGAGCAGTTCTTC,CASSDLGRLSSYNEQFF
TRBD1,TRBV4-2,TRBJ1-5,NA,TGTGCCAGCAGCCAAGACGGGACAGTTAATCAGCCCCAGCATTTT,CASSQDGTVNQPQHF
NA,TRBV29-1,TRBJ2-7,NA,TGCAGCGTTGAAGACGGGCCCTACGAGCAGTACTTC,CSVEDGPYEQYF
NA,TRBV4-3,TRBJ1-1,NA,TGCGCCAGCAGCCCATTTATGAACACTGAAGCTTTCTTT,CASSPFMNTEAFF
NA,TRBV5-1,TRBJ1-1,NA,TGCGCCAGCAGCCTTACAGGGATCGAAGCTTTCTTT,CASSLTGIEAFF
TRBD1,TRBV29-1,TRBJ2-7,few,TGCAGCGTTCTCCCCCGGACAGGGGGCAGGGAGCAGTACTTC,CSVLPRTGGREQYF
TRBD1,TRBV27,TRBJ2-7,NA,TGTGCCAGCAGTTTGGACAGGGAGGACGAGCAGTACTTC,CASSLDREDEQYF
NA,TRBV7-2,TRBJ2-3,NA,TGTGCCAGCAGCTTCGGACAGAAACTTACAGATACGCAGTATTTT,CASSFGQKLTDTQYF
NA,TRBV7-7,TRBJ2-2,few,TGTGCTAGCAGCTTGAGCAGGGTGGACACCGGGGAGCTGTTTTTT,CASSLSRVDTGELFF
NA,TRBV6-6,TRBJ2-3,NA,TGTGCCAGCACCCCCACGGGGGTGACAGATACGCAGTATTTT,CASTPTGVTDTQYF
NA,TRBV27,TRBJ1-2,NA,TGTGCCAGCAGTCCTATTACAGGGTACTATGGCTACACCTTC,CASSPITGYYGYTF
NA,TRBV5-4,TRBJ2-7,many,TGTGCCAGCAGCCACGGGACGGACTACGAGCAGTACTTC,CASSHGTDYEQYF
NA,TRBV4-1,TRBJ2-5,NA,TGCGCCAGCAGGAAGACAGGGCTTTCGGGGGGAGAGACCCAGTACTTC,CASRKTGLSGGETQYF
NA,TRBV27,TRBJ1-1,NA,TGTGCCAGCAGGCTGGGGGGTGGCACTGAAGCTTTCTTT,CASRLGGGTEAFF
NA,TRBV30,TRBJ2-7,NA,TGTGCCTGGAGTGAGGAGTCAGGGCGGCACGAGCAGTACTTC,CAWSEESGRHEQYF
NA,TRBV18,TRBJ2-1,few,TGTGCCAGCTCACCAGGAGTCAATGAGCAGTTCTTC,CASSPGVNEQFF
NA,TRBV29-1,TRBJ2-2,few,TGCAGCGTTGTAGAGGGCACCGGGGAGCTGTTTTTT,CSVVEGTGELFF
NA,TRBV6-6,TRBJ2-1,NA,TGTGCCAGCAGAGAGGCAGGCTGGGATGAGCAGTTCTTC,CASREAGWDEQFF
NA,TRBV29-1,TRBJ2-3,few,TGCAGCGTTGATGTGCGGGCTGGCACAGATACGCAGTATTTT,CSVDVRAGTDTQYF
TRBD2,TRBV29-1,TRBJ2-7,once,TGCAGCGTTGAAACCGGACTAGCAAAATACGAGCAGTACTTC,CSVETGLAKYEQYF
NA,TRBV9,TRBJ2-1,few,TGTGCCAGCAGCGTAGACCTCGCGGGACTTTACAATGAGCAGTTCTTC,CASSVDLAGLYNEQFF
NA,TRBV28,TRBJ1-2,NA,TGTGCCAGCAGTTCCCCGCGGGACCCGCAGGATGGCTACACCTTC,CASSSPRDPQDGYTF
NA,TRBV7-9,TRBJ2-1,NA,TGTGCCAGCAGCTTAGAGGGGGGAGAGACCTACAATGAGCAGTTCTTC,CASSLEGGETYNEQFF
TRBD1,TRBV27,TRBJ2-2,few,TGTGCCAGCAGCGACATTGCAGGGGGTTATGACACCGGGGAGCTGTTTTTT,CASSDIAGGYDTGELFF
NA,TRBV29-1,TRBJ2-7,NA,TGCAGCGTTGAAAAAGAGTACGAGCAGTACTTC,CSVEKEYEQYF
NA,TRBV29-1,TRBJ2-7,few,TGCAGCGCCGCCTCGGGGAGGTCCTACGAGCAGTACTTC,CSAASGRSYEQYF
TRBD1,TRBV11-2,TRBJ1-2,NA,TGTGCCAGCAGCATCGGGACAGGCTATGGCTACACCTTC,CASSIGTGYGYTF
NA,TRBV9,TRBJ2-3,many,TGTGCCAGCAGCGTAGAAGGTAACACAGATACGCAGTATTTT,CASSVEGNTDTQYF